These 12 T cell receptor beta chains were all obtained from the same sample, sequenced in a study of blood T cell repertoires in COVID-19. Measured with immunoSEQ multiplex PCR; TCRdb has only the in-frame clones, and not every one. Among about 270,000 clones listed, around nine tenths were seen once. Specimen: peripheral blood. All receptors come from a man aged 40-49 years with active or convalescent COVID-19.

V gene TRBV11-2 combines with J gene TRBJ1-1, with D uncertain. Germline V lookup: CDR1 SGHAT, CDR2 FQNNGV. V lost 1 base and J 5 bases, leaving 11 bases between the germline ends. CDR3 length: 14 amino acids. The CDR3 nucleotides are TGTGCCAGCAGCTTAGGGGGAGGTCATACTGAAGCTTTCTTT. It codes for CASSLGGGHTEAFF. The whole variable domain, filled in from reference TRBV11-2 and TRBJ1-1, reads EAGVAQSPRYKIIEKRQSVAFWCNPISGHATLYWYQQILGQGPKLLIQFQNNGVVDDSQLPKDRFSAERLKGVDSTLKIQPAKLEDSAVYLCASSLGGGHTEAFFGQGTRLTVV.

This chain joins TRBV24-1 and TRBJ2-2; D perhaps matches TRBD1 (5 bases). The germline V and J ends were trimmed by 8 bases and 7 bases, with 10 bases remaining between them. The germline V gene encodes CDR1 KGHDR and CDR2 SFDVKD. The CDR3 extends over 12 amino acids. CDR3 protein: CATTGYNGELFF. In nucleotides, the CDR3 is TGTGCCACCACAGGGTACAACGGGGAGCTGTTTTTT.

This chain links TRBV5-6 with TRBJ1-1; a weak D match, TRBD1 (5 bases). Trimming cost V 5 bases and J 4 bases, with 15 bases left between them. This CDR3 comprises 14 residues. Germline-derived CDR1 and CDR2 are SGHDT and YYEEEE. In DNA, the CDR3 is TGTGCCAGCAGTTTGCCAGGCCAGGGCACTGAAGCTTTCTTT. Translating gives CASSLPGQGTEAFF. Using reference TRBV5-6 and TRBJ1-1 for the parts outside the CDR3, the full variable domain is DAGVTQSPTHLIKTRGQQVTLRCSPKSGHDTVSWYQQALGQGPQFIFQYYEEEERQRGNFPDRFSGHQFPNYSSELNVNALLLGDSALYLCASSLPGQGTEAFFGQGTRLTVV.

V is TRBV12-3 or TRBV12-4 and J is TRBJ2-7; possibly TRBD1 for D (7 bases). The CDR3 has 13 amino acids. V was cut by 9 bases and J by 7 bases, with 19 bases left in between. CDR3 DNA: TGTGCCAGTAAACCAGGGGGGACGAAGGAGCAGTACTTC. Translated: CASKPGGTKEQYF.

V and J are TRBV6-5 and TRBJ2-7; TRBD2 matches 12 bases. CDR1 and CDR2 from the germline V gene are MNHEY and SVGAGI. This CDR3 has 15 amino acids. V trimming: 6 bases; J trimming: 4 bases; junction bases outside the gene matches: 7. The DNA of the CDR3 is TGTGCCAGCAGATCCCTAGCGGGGGGGCCGTACGAGCAGTACTTC. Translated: CASRSLAGGPYEQYF.

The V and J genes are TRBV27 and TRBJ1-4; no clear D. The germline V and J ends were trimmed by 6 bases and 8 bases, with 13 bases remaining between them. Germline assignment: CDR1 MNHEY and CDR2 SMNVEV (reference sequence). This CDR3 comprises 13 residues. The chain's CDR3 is CASSPNRGEKLFF. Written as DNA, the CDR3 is TGTGCCAGCAGCCCAAACCGAGGGGAAAAACTGTTTTTT.

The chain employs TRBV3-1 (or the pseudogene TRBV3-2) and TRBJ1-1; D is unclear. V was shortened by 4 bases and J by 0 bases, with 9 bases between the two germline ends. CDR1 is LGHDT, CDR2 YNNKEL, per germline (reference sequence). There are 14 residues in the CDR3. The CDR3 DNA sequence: TGTGCCAGCAGCCCTAACAGCATGAACACTGAAGCTTTCTTT. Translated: CASSPNSMNTEAFF.

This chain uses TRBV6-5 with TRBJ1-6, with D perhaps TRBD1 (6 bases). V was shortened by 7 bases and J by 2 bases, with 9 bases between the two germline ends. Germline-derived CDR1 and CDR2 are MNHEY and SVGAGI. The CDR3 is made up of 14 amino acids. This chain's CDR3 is CASTSGAYNSPLHF. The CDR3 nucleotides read TGTGCCAGCACCTCAGGGGCCTATAATTCACCCCTCCACTTT.

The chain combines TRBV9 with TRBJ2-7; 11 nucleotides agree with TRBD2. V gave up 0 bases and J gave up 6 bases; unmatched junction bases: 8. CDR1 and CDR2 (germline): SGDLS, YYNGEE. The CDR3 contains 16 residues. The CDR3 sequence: CASSVEVAGGPSEQYF. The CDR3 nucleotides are TGTGCCAGCAGCGTAGAGGTAGCGGGAGGGCCCTCCGAGCAGTACTTC.

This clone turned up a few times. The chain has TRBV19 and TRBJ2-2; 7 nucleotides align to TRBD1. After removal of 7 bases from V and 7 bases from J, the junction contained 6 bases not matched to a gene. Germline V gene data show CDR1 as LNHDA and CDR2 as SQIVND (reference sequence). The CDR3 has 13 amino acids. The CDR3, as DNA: TGTGCCAGTACTCAACAGGGGAACGGGGAGCTGTTTTTT. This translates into CASTQQGNGELFF.

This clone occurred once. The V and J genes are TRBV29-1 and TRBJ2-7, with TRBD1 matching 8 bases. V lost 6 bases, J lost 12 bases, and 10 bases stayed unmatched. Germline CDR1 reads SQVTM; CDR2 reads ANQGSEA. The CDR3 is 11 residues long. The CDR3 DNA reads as TGCAGCGTCCAGCACAGGGGGTTTATGTACTTC. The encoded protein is CSVQHRGFMYF.

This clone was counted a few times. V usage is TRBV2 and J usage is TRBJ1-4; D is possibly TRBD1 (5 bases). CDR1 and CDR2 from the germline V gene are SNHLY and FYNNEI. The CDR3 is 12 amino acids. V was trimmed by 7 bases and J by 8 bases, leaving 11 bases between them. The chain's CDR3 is CASTGSEEKLFF. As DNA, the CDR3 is TGTGCCAGCACAGGGTCGGAAGAAAAACTGTTTTTT. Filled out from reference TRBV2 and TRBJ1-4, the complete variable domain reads EPEVTQTPSHQVTQMGQEVILRCVPISNHLYFYWYRQILGQKVEFLVSFYNNEISEKSEIFDDQFSVERPDGSNFTLKIRSTKLEDSAMYFCASTGSEEKLFFGSGTQLSVL.